The present T cell receptor (beta chain) was sequenced within a study of blood T cell repertoires in COVID-19. Study-wide context: Sources were T cells, B-cell-depleted T cells, or PBMCs; the material itself was cDNA or gDNA.

Enrollment of patients from Seattle took place during active infection, with longitudinal follow-up. In the source study's methods: Nucleated cell number was recorded as an estimate derived from reference gene primer amplification. Produced via immunoSEQ multiplex PCR; TCRdb's table is partial and in-frame only. From that table come the V and J calls and clone size; the DNA was used to work out D and trimming. The sample holds 250,000 to 350,000 clones; 90% are singletons and the top ten take 2.5% to 3.5%. Sequencing input: peripheral blood. The source is a woman aged 25 to 39 with COVID-19, enrolled during active disease.

This CDR3 is CASSIHRDTTYEQYF. CDR3 bases: TGTGCCAGTAGTATACACCGGGACACTACCTACGAGCAGTACTTC. The chain links TRBV19 to TRBJ2-7; TRBD1 is a possible D gene (6 bases). The CDR3 has 15 amino acids. V gave up 2 bases and J gave up 2 bases, with 13 bases separating them. Per germline, CDR1 LNHDA and CDR2 SQIVND (reference sequence).